The table lists the clone carrying this T cell receptor beta chain with a few counts. The sample is drawn from a study of blood T cell repertoires in COVID-19. About the research overall: The United States, Italy and Spain provided the acute and convalescent COVID-19 samples.

Per the original data handling: Reference gene primers were amplified, and this amplification served to estimate nucleated cell counts. Generated by immunoSEQ multiplex PCR, the TCRdb table keeps only in-frame clones and is missing some. Clone size and the V and J calls come from that table; the DNA yielded D and trimming. The sample yields under 300,000 clones, approximately 91% seen once. The CDR3 totals 15 residues. The V gene lost 1 base and the J gene lost 4 bases, with 13 bases spanning the gap. Germline CDR1 and CDR2: LNHDA and SQIVND (reference sequence). Sequencing input: PBMCs or T cells enriched from blood (not recorded which). J is TRBJ1-2 and V is TRBV19, with D possibly matching TRBD1 (5 bases). The source is a human donor in a cohort exposed to, infected with or recovered from COVID-19 (not recorded which). The donor label of this sample is uncertain. CDR3 region: CASSIATGRLYGYTF. The CDR3 DNA reads as TGTGCCAGTAGTATAGCCACAGGAAGACTCTATGGCTACACCTTC. Full variable domain (missing parts from reference TRBV19 and TRBJ1-2): DGGITQSPKYLFRKEGQNVTLSCEQNLNHDAMYWYRQDPGQGLRLIYYSQIVNDFQKGDIAEGYSVSREKKESFPLTVTSAQKNPTAFYLCASSIATGRLYGYTFGSGTRLTVV.